This T cell receptor (beta chain) was observed in a study of blood T cell repertoires in COVID-19. V lost 4 bases, J lost 6 bases, and 12 bases stayed unmatched. The CDR3 contains 15 residues. CDR1 SGHTS and CDR2 YDEGEE come from the germline V gene. Repertoires were generated with immunoSEQ multiplex PCR, while TCRdb's copy carries only in-frame clones and drops some. This sample has 150,000 to 200,000 clones, with about four fifths found just once. Sequenced sample: PBMCs or T cells enriched from blood (not recorded which). The rearrangement joins TRBV5-8 to TRBJ1-2; 7 bases map to TRBD1. The receptor comes from a man between 50 and 59 years old who had recovered from COVID-19. The CDR3: CASSNVPTGVHGYTF. CDR3 nucleotide sequence: TGTGCCAGCAGCAATGTACCTACAGGGGTGCATGGCTACACCTTC.